This TCR beta chain was retrieved from a study of post-analysis software for immune sequencing data. As regards this clonotype: Its specificity is unknown.

Points from the study as a whole: F measure clustering grouped samples strongly by preparation batch. Relative to controls, patients had several TRBV segments at higher frequency, with TRBV5-6, TRBV5-1 and TRBV20-1 among these. Among multiple sclerosis patients, normalized Chao1 diversity was significantly below that of controls.

Germline assignment: CDR1 MGHDK and CDR2 SYGVNS. V was cut by 2 bases and J by 5 bases, with 9 bases left in between. This CDR3 contains 13 residues. Each TCR beta cDNA library carried unique molecular identifiers. TCRdb reprocessed the PCR reads with MiXCR, giving one entry per CDR3 protein. The profile shows 600,000 to 700,000 distinct CDR3 sequences, 55% to 70% of them singletons. The sequence was obtained from a girl aged 2 to 10 with multiple sclerosis. Sequenced sample: blood. The chain combines TRBV25-1 with TRBJ1-2; D gene unclear. CDR3 coding DNA: TGTGCCAGCAGTGAAAGAAATACATATGGCTACACCTTC. Translation gives CASSERNTYGYTF.